This TCR beta chain derives from a study of cytomegalovirus exposure and HLA in healthy donors. Primers: 60 Vbeta forward and 13 Jbeta reverse. The table came from immunoSEQ multiplex PCR; TCRdb's copy has only in-frame clones and leaves some out. The ten most abundant clones cover about 1% of a sample with about 210,000 clones. Points on this clone: The antigen is unknown.

CDR1 is KGHSH, CDR2 LQKENI, per germline. The CDR3 spans 16 residues. J lost 3 bases, V lost 5 bases, and 10 bases had no gene match. General study results and limits: With later analysis, a missense DCLRE1C variant became linked to TCR beta V- and J-gene trimming. Later analysis suggested links between common viral pathogens and several top significant clusters. A later analysis showed HLA-associated TCR beta chains outstripping equally common others in clonal expansion.

The specimen was PBMCs. The rearrangement joins TRBV18 to TRBJ2-1; TRBD1 agrees at 7 bases. This receptor was obtained from a woman in her 30s in good health and CMV-seropositive. CDR3 amino acids: CASSESGQIIYNEQFF. The CDR3 bases are TGTGCCAGCTCAGAGTCGGGACAGATTATCTACAATGAGCAGTTCTTC.